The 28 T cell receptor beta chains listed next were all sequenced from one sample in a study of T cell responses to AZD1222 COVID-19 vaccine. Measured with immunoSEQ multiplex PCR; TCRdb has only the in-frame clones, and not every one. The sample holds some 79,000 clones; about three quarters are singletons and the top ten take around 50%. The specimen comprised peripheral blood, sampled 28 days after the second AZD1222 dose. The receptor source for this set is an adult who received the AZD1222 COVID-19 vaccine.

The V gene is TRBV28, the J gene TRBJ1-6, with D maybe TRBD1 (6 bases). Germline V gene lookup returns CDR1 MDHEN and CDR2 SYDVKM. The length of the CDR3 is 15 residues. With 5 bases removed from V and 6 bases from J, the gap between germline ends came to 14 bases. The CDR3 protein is CASSVRDTPNSPLHF. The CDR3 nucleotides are TGTGCCAGCAGTGTCCGGGACACTCCTAATTCACCCCTCCACTTT. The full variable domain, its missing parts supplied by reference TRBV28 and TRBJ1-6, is DVKVTQSSRYLVKRTGEKVFLECVQDMDHENMFWYRQDPGLGLRLIYFSYDVKMKEKGDIPEGYSVSREKKERFSLILESASTNQTSMYLCASSVRDTPNSPLHFGNGTRLTVT.

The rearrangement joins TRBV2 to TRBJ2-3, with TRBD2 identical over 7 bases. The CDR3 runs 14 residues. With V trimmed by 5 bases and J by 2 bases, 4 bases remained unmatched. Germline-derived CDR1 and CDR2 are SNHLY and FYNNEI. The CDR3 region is CASSSTSTTDTQYF. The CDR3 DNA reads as TGTGCCAGCAGTTCGACTAGCACCACAGATACGCAGTATTTT.

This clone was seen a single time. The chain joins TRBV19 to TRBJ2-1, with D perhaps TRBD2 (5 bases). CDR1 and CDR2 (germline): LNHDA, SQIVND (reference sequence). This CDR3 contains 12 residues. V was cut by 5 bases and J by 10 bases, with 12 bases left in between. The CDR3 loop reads CASSRTSNEQFF. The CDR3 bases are TGTGCCAGTAGTCGGACTTCCAACGAGCAGTTCTTC.

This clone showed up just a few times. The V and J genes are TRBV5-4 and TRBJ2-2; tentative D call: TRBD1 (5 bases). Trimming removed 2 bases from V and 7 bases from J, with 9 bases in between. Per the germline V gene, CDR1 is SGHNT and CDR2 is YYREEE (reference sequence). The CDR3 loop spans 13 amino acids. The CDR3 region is CASSLKGVGELFF. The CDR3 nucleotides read TGTGCCAGCAGCTTAAAAGGGGTCGGGGAGCTGTTTTTT.

The CDR3 loop reads CASSVDPDRTEQYF. The DNA for the CDR3 is TGTGCCAGCAGCGTAGATCCGGACAGAACCGAGCAGTACTTC. The V and J genes are TRBV9 and TRBJ2-7; tentative D call: TRBD1 (6 bases). The V end was cut by 0 bases, the J end by 6 bases, with 13 bases between. Germline-derived CDR1 and CDR2 are SGDLS and YYNGEE. The CDR3 sequence is 14 residues long.

CDR3: CASSLRSQGWGDTQYF. The CDR3, as DNA: TGTGCCAGCAGCTTGAGGTCGCAGGGGTGGGGAGATACGCAGTATTTT. The V call is TRBV7-9, the J call TRBJ2-3, with D perhaps TRBD1 (6 bases). V lost 3 bases, J lost 5 bases, and 18 bases lay in between. The CDR3 is 16 residues long. Germline loops: CDR1 SEHNR, CDR2 FQNEAQ (reference sequence). The full variable domain, its missing parts supplied by reference TRBV7-9 and TRBJ2-3, is DTGVSQNPRHKITKRGQNVTFRCDPISEHNRLYWYRQTLGQGPEFLTYFQNEAQLEKSRLLSDRFSAERPKGSFSTLEIQRTEQGDSAMYLCASSLRSQGWGDTQYFGPGTRLTVL.

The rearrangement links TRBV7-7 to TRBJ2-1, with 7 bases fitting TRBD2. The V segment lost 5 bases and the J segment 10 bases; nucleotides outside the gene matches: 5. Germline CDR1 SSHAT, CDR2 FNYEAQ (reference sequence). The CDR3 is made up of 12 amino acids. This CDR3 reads CASSLQGGEQFF. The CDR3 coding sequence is TGTGCCAGCAGCCTTCAGGGAGGGGAGCAGTTCTTC.

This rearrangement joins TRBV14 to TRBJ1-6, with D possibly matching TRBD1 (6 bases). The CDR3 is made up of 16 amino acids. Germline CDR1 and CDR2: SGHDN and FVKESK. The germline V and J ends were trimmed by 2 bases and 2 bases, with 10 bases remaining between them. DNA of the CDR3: TGTGCCAGCAGCCAAATGACAGGAACCTATAATTCACCCCTCCACTTT. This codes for CASSQMTGTYNSPLHF.

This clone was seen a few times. The CDR3 protein is CASSLGPGGNQPQHF. CDR3 coding DNA: TGTGCCAGCAGCCTGGGACCCGGGGGCAATCAGCCCCAGCATTTT. J is TRBJ1-5 and V is TRBV6-5, with D maybe TRBD1 (5 bases). The CDR3 length is 15 residues. Trimming removed 6 bases at V and 2 bases at J, with 14 bases between. The germline gives CDR1 MNHEY, CDR2 SVGAGI.

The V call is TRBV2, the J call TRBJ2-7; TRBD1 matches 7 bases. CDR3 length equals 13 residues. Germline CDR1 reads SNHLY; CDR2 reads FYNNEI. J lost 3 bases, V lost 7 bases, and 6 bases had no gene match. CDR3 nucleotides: TGTGCCAGCACTGGACAGGTCCTCTACGAGCAGTACTTC. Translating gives CASTGQVLYEQYF.

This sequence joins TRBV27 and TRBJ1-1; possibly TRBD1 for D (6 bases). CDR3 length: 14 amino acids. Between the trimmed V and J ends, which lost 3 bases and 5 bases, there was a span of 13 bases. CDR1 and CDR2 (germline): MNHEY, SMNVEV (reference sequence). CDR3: CASSFQGGGTEAFF. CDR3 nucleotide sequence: TGTGCCAGCAGTTTTCAAGGGGGAGGGACTGAAGCTTTCTTT.

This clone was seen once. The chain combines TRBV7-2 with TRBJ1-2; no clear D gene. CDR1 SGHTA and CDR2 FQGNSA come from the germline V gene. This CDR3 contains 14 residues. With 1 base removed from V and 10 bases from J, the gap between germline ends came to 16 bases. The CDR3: CASSLVLQPTLYTF. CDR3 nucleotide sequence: TGTGCCAGCAGCTTAGTTCTACAGCCAACCCTCTACACCTTC.

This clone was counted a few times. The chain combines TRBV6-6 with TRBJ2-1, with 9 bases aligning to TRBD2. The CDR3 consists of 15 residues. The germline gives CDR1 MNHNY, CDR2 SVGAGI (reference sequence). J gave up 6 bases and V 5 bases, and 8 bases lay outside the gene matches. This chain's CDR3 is CASSPQRGAFNEQFF. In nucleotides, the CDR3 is TGTGCCAGCAGTCCTCAGCGGGGGGCCTTCAATGAGCAGTTCTTC.

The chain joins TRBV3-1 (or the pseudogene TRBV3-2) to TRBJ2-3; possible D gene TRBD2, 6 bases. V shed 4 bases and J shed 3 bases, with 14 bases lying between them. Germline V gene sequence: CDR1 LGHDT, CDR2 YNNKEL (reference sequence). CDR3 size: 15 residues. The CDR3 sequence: CASSRRVGVTDTQYF. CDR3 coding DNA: TGTGCCAGCAGCCGGAGGGTCGGGGTTACAGATACGCAGTATTTT.

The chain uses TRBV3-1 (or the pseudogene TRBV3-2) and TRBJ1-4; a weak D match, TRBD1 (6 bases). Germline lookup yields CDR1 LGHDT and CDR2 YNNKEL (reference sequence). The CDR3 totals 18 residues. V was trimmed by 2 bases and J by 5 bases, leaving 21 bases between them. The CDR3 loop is CASSQIRWLTGGNEKLFF. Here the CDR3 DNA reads TGTGCCAGCAGCCAAATAAGATGGTTGACAGGCGGGAATGAAAAACTGTTTTTT.

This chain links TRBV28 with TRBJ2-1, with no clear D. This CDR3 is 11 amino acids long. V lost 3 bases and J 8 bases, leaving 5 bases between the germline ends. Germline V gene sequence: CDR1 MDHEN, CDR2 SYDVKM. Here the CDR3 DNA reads TGTGCCAGCAGTTTCTTCTATGAGCAGTTCTTC. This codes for CASSFFYEQFF.

The CDR3 protein is CASSWRANTGELFF. CDR3 nucleotides: TGTGCCAGCAGTTGGCGGGCGAACACCGGGGAGCTGTTTTTT. The V call is TRBV6-2 or TRBV6-3, the J call TRBJ2-2; D is perhaps TRBD2 (5 bases). The germline V gene encodes CDR1 MNHEY and CDR2 SVGEGT. Trimming removed 4 bases from V and 0 bases from J, with 6 bases in between. The CDR3 is 14 amino acids.

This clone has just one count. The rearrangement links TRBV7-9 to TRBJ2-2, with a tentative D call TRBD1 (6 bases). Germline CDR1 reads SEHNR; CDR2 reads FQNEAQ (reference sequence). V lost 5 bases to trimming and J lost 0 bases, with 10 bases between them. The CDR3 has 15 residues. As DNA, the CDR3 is TGTGCCAGCAGCCCGGGACAAACGAACACCGGGGAGCTGTTTTTT. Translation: CASSPGQTNTGELFF.

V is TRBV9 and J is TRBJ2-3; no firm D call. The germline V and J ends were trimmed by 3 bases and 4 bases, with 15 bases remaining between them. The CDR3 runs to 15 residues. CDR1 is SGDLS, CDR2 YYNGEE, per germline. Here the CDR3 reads CASSEGPFSSDTQYF. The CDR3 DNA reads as TGTGCCAGCAGCGAAGGGCCCTTCAGCTCAGATACGCAGTATTTT.

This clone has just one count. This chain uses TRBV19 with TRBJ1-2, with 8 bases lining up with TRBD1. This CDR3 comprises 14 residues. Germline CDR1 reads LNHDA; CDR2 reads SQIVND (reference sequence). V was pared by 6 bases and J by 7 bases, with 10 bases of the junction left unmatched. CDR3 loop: CASRPGGTGPGYTF. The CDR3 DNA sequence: TGTGCCAGTAGGCCTGGGGGGACAGGCCCTGGCTACACCTTC.

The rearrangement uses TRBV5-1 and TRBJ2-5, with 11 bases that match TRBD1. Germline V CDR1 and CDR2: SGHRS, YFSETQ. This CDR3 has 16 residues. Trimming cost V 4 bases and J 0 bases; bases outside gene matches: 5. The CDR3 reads CASSGGTGGYQETQYF. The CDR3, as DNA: TGCGCCAGCAGCGGGGGGACAGGGGGATACCAAGAGACCCAGTACTTC.

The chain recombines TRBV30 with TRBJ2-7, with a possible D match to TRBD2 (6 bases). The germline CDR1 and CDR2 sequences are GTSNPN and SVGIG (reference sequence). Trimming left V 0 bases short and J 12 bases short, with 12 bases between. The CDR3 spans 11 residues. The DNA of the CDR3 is TGTGCCTGGAGTGTAGAGCGGGTTAGGTACTTC. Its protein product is CAWSVERVRYF.

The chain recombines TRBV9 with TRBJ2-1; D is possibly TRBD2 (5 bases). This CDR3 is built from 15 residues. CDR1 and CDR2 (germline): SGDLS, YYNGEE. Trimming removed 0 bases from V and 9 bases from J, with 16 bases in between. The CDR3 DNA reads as TGTGCCAGCAGCGTAGCTAGGACTCCCAGCGGTGAGCAGTTCTTC. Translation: CASSVARTPSGEQFF. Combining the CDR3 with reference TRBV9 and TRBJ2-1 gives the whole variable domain DSGVTQTPKHLITATGQRVTLRCSPRSGDLSVYWYQQSLDQGLQFLIQYYNGEERAKGNILERFSAQQFPDLHSELNLSSLELGDSALYFCASSVARTPSGEQFFGPGTRLTVL.

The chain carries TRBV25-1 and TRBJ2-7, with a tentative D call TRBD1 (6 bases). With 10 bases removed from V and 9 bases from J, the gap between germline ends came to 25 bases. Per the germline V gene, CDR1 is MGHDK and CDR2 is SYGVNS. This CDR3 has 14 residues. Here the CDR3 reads CATSEAGANPWQYF. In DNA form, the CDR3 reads TGTGCCACCTCGGAGGCAGGGGCAAACCCTTGGCAGTACTTC.

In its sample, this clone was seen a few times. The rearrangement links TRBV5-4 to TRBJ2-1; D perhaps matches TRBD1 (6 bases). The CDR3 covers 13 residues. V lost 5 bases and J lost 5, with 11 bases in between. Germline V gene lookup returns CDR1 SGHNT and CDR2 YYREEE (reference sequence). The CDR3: CASRKDSHNEQFF. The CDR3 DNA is TGTGCCAGCAGAAAGGACAGCCACAATGAGCAGTTCTTC.

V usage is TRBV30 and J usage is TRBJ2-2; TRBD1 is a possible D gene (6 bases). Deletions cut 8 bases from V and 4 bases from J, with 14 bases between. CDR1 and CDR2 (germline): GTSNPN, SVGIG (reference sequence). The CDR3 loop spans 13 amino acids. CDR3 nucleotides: TGTGCCAAGGGGGAGTGGCGCACCGGGGAGCTGTTTTTT. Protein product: CAKGEWRTGELFF.

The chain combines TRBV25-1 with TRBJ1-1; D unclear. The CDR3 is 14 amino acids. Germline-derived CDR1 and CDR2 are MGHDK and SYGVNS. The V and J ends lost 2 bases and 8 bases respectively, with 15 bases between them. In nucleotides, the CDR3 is TGTGCCAGCAGTGAAGGCGGTATCGGCGTAGAAGCTTTCTTT. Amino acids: CASSEGGIGVEAFF.

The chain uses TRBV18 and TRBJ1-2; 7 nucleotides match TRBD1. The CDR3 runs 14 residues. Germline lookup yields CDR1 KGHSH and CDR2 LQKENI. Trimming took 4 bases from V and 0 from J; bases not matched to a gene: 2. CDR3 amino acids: CASSQGASNYGYTF. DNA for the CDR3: TGTGCCAGCTCACAGGGGGCGTCTAACTATGGCTACACCTTC. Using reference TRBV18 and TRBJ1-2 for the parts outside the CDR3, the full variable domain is NAGVMQNPRHLVRRRGQEARLRCSPMKGHSHVYWYRQLPEEGLKFMVYLQKENIIDESGMPKERFSAEFPKEGPSILRIQQVVRGDSAAYFCASSQGASNYGYTFGSGTRLTVV.